This T cell receptor (beta chain) was captured by sequencing in a study of blood T cell repertoires in COVID-19. Turning to the study itself: Material from acute and convalescent COVID-19 was sourced from the United States, Italy and Spain. Sources were T cells, B-cell-depleted T cells, or PBMCs; the material itself was cDNA or gDNA.

Authors' processing steps: Amplifying reference gene primers gave estimates of nucleated cell counts. Only in-frame clones appear in the TCRdb table, and some are missing; sequencing was by immunoSEQ multiplex PCR. From that table come the V and J calls and clone size; the DNA was used to work out D and trimming. The sample comprises 81,000 or so clones, around four fifths of which are singletons, and 10% to 15% rests with the top ten. The CDR3 covers 14 residues. Germline V gene data show CDR1 as SGHTA and CDR2 as FQGNSA. With V trimmed by 7 bases and J by 5 bases, 9 bases remained unmatched. This receptor was obtained from a woman between 65 and 79 years old with active or convalescent COVID-19. The chain combines TRBV7-2 with TRBJ2-7, with 9 bases lining up with TRBD1. Sequencing input: peripheral blood. The CDR3 DNA is TGTGCCAGCAACACAGGGGGCTCTAGCGACGAGCAGTACTTC. Encoded protein: CASNTGGSSDEQYF.